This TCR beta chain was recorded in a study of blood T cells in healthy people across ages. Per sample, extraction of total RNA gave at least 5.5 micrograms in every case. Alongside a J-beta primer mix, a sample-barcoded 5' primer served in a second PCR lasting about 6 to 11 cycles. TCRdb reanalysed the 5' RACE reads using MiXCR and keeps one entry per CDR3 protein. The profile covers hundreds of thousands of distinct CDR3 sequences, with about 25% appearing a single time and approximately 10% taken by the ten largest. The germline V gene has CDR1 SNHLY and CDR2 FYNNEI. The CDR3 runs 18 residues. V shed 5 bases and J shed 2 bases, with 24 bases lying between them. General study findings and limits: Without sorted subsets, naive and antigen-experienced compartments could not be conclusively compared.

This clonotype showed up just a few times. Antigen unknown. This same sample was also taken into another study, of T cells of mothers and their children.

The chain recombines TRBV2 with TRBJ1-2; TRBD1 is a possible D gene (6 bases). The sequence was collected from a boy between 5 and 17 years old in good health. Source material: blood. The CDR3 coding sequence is TGTGCCAGCAGTCAAGGGAGGGACACGATACTACAAAACTATGGCTACACCTTC. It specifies CASSQGRDTILQNYGYTF.